The 17 T cell receptor beta chains below were found in one sample sequenced in a study of memory CD4+ T cells and cytomegalovirus serostatus. The sort gate was single viable CD3+CD4+CD8-CD45RO+ cells for memory CD4+ T cells. The repertoire was sequenced with immunoSEQ multiplex PCR; TCRdb's copy has only in-frame clones and lacks some. Of 45,000 to 50,000 clones listed, over 75% are singletons. Material for sequencing was memory CD4+ T cells from blood. All receptors come from an adult in good health and CMV-seronegative.

V usage is TRBV7-2 and J usage is TRBJ2-5; D might be TRBD1 or TRBD2, each matching 5 bases. The CDR3 extends over 18 amino acids. Germline V gives CDR1 SGHTA, CDR2 FQGNSA. The germline V and J ends were trimmed by 3 bases and 2 bases, with 22 bases remaining between them. For the CDR3, the DNA is TGTGCCAGCAGCTTTGGGGACGGAATAACCAGTGGACAAGAGACCCAGTACTTC. This encodes CASSFGDGITSGQETQYF.

This clone was counted only a few times. The chain uses TRBV11-2 and TRBJ2-7; possibly TRBD1 for D (6 bases). CDR1 SGHAT and CDR2 FQNNGV come from the germline V gene. The CDR3 loop spans 14 amino acids. V shed 8 bases and J shed 3 bases, with 17 bases lying between them. The chain's CDR3 is CASAPAGERYEQYF. DNA of the CDR3: TGTGCCAGCGCCCCGGCAGGGGAACGCTACGAGCAGTACTTC.

V and J are TRBV11-2 and TRBJ2-5; no definite D call. The CDR3 runs to 13 residues. The germline V gene has CDR1 SGHAT and CDR2 FQNNGV. The V end was cut by 1 base, the J end by 7 bases, with 10 bases between. The CDR3 reads CASSLAASGTQYF. The CDR3 DNA reads TGTGCCAGCAGCTTAGCCGCCTCGGGGACCCAGTACTTC.

The chain joins TRBV4-2 to TRBJ2-1, with TRBD2 matching 11 bases. Germline V gives CDR1 LGHNA, CDR2 YNFKEQ. The V gene end was trimmed by 0 bases and the J gene end by 7 bases; junction bases not matched to a gene: 5. The CDR3 is made up of 16 amino acids. The chain's CDR3 is CASSQELAGGRNEQFF. Here the CDR3 DNA reads TGTGCCAGCAGCCAAGAGTTAGCGGGGGGGCGGAATGAGCAGTTCTTC.

V usage is TRBV29-1 and J usage is TRBJ2-3; 7 nucleotides match TRBD2. The CDR3 has 13 residues. Per germline, CDR1 SQVTM and CDR2 ANQGSEA. J was trimmed by 5 bases and V by 5 bases; bases with no gene match: 7. CDR3 loop: CSVCAGVGDTQYF. The CDR3 DNA is TGCAGCGTTTGTGCGGGAGTAGGAGATACGCAGTATTTT.

V usage is TRBV29-1 and J usage is TRBJ2-1, with D tentatively TRBD1 (6 bases). This CDR3 region has 15 residues. The germline gives CDR1 SQVTM, CDR2 ANQGSEA. V was cut by 3 bases and J by 7 bases, with 19 bases left in between. The CDR3 region has the DNA TGCAGCGTTGACGTGACAGGCGCCTTTTTAAATGAGCAGTTCTTC. It yields the protein CSVDVTGAFLNEQFF.

This rearrangement joins TRBV2 to TRBJ1-2; no reliable D call. This CDR3 is 11 amino acids long. Trimming stripped 2 bases from V and 8 bases from J, with 6 bases between. CDR1 and CDR2 from the germline V gene are SNHLY and FYNNEI. This CDR3 is CASSERGGYTF. DNA of the CDR3: TGTGCCAGCAGTGAACGCGGGGGCTACACCTTC.

This chain connects TRBV9 to TRBJ1-3; TRBD1 might be the D (5 bases). The germline V gene has CDR1 SGDLS and CDR2 YYNGEE. The V gene lost 3 bases and the J gene lost 2 bases, with 15 bases spanning the gap. The CDR3 runs to 16 residues. This CDR3 reads CASSAPGTSTGNTIYF. The DNA for the CDR3 is TGTGCCAGCAGCGCACCAGGGACCTCCACTGGAAACACCATATATTTT.

The rearrangement links TRBV10-3 to TRBJ2-5; D uncertain. This CDR3 is built from 12 residues. The ends were cut back, 3 bases at V and 5 bases at J, with 7 bases in the middle. Germline values: CDR1 ENHRY, CDR2 SYGVKD. DNA of the CDR3: TGTGCCATCAGTGAATTGGGGGAGACCCAGTACTTC. Protein: CAISELGETQYF.

The chain is built from TRBV19 and TRBJ2-2; a possible D gene is TRBD2 (6 bases). The V end was cut by 6 bases, the J end by 3 bases, with 11 bases between. The CDR3 length is 14 residues. Looked up from germline, CDR1 is LNHDA and CDR2 is SQIVND (reference sequence). The CDR3 nucleotides read TGTGCCAGTAGATCCGGGGGTGACACCGGGGAGCTGTTTTTT. Protein: CASRSGGDTGELFF.

The rearrangement uses TRBV2 and TRBJ1-1, with TRBD1 as a possible D gene (5 bases). The CDR3 loop spans 16 amino acids. Germline CDR1 reads SNHLY; CDR2 reads FYNNEI. V shed 6 bases and J shed 0 bases, with 17 bases lying between them. The CDR3 DNA reads as TGTGCCAGCAGCGAAAGTTCCGGCAGGGTGAACACTGAAGCTTTCTTT. Translating it yields CASSESSGRVNTEAFF.

J is TRBJ2-2 and V is TRBV30; TRBD1 agrees at 7 bases. The CDR3 sequence is 14 residues long. Germline trimming cut 3 bases from V and 6 bases from J; bases unmatched to any gene: 7. Germline V gene lookup returns CDR1 GTSNPN and CDR2 SVGIG (reference sequence). CDR3 nucleotides: TGTGCCTGGAGAGGGGGCTCTGGCTCCGGGGAGCTGTTTTTT. Translating gives CAWRGGSGSGELFF.

The chain is built from TRBV5-4 and TRBJ2-5; 15 nucleotides line up with TRBD2. J gave up 5 bases and V 4 bases, and 6 bases lay outside the gene matches. The CDR3 sequence is 16 residues long. Germline loops: CDR1 SGHNT, CDR2 YYREEE (reference sequence). The CDR3: CASSRGLAGGLETQYF. In DNA, the CDR3 is TGTGCCAGCAGCCGGGGACTAGCGGGGGGCCTCGAGACCCAGTACTTC.

This sequence joins TRBV2 and TRBJ1-1, with D perhaps TRBD1 (5 bases). The CDR3 is 16 amino acids. V lost 1 base and J 0 bases, leaving 12 bases between the germline ends. The V gene's germline CDR1 is SNHLY and CDR2 FYNNEI. The CDR3, as DNA: TGTGCCAGCAGTGAAGGCTCGGGACTCCTGAACACTGAAGCTTTCTTT. Translating gives CASSEGSGLLNTEAFF.

This clone was found once. The chain links TRBV19 to TRBJ2-5; D possibly corresponds to TRBD1 (5 bases). In germline, CDR1 is LNHDA, CDR2 SQIVND (reference sequence). V lost 1 base and J lost 7, with 10 bases in between. The CDR3 totals 13 residues. The CDR3 coding sequence is TGTGCCAGTAGTATAGGGACAACCGGGACCCAGTACTTC. Translated: CASSIGTTGTQYF. The full variable domain, in which reference TRBV19 and TRBJ2-5 provide the parts outside the CDR3, is DGGITQSPKYLFRKEGQNVTLSCEQNLNHDAMYWYRQDPGQGLRLIYYSQIVNDFQKGDIAEGYSVSREKKESFPLTVTSAQKNPTAFYLCASSIGTTGTQYFGPGTRLLVL.

The chain joins TRBV6-5 to TRBJ2-5; the D gene is possibly TRBD1 (6 bases). The CDR3 is 14 amino acids. V shed 2 bases and J shed 1 base, with 8 bases lying between them. Germline CDR1 is MNHEY and CDR2 is SVGAGI. The CDR3 region has the DNA TGTGCCAGCAGTTACGGACAGAGCCAAGAGACCCAGTACTTC. Protein sequence: CASSYGQSQETQYF.

This clone has just a few counts. This chain links TRBV6-4 with TRBJ2-2, with 10 bases matching TRBD2. Trimming removed 4 bases from V and 4 bases from J; junction bases left unmatched: 6. The CDR3 runs to 16 residues. Germline V gene sequence: CDR1 MRHNA, CDR2 SNTAGT. CDR3 coding DNA: TGTGCCAGCAGTGTTCTAGCGGGGGCTACCACCGGGGAGCTGTTTTTT. Encoded protein: CASSVLAGATTGELFF.